This T cell receptor (beta chain) came from a study of shared clonotypes between healthy human individuals. Background on the study: Each donor had three CD4 naive, three CD4 memory, two CD8 naive and one CD8 memory plate.

A remark on this clone: The antigen remains unidentified. The same CDR3 arises from other DNA sequences in this sample as well.

Genomic DNA (from each subset) was split evenly across several immunoSEQ plates. TCRdb's table, derived via immunoSEQ multiplex PCR, lists solely in-frame clones and lacks some. This table has millions of clones, approximately 94% appearing once. The CDR3 is 14 amino acids. V lost 5 bases and J 2 bases, leaving 10 bases between the germline ends. Germline assignment: CDR1 MNHEY and CDR2 SVGAGI. Naive CD8 cells comprised CD45RO-negative, CCR7-positively selected cells, excluding terminally differentiated effector memory CD45RA+ cells. Study-wide points: Estimated clonotype richness was generally higher in naive than memory subsets. Four donors shared approximately 5% of their naive CD4 clonotypes.

This chain connects TRBV6-5 to TRBJ2-1, with D possibly TRBD2 on 5 matching bases. Input material: naive CD8+ T cells sorted from blood. This clonotype was sampled from a man younger than 35 in good health. As DNA, the CDR3 is TGTGCCAGCAGTCTCAGCGGACCCTACAATGAGCAGTTCTTC. This sequence encodes CASSLSGPYNEQFF.